This record looks at one T cell receptor beta chain sequence and its context. What it recognizes is unknown. TCRdb re-called the reads through MiXCR, storing one row per CDR3 protein. The sample contains 90,000 to 120,000 distinct CDR3 sequences, more than 20% of which appear only once. These data originate in a study of T cell repertoires in cytomegalovirus infection. Study summary: Carrying CMV and the relevant HLA type showed in public TCR beta signatures. General study points: Dominating the ex vivo response were TCR beta clonotypes that were CMV-specific and HLA-C-restricted. Of the TCR beta families, the public ones yielded a cumulative frequency that identified carriers of CMV plus the relevant HLA.

Deletions cut 3 bases from V and 1 base from J, with 4 bases between. This CDR3 spans 13 amino acids. Germline V CDR1 and CDR2: SGHVS, FNYEAQ. Sequences were obtained from CD8+ T cells from PBMCs. This receptor was taken from a human donor in good health (CMV status not recorded). Some clones in this sample may be carry-over from other donors' samples. The gene calls are TRBV7-6 and TRBJ1-3; no definite D call. CDR3 coding DNA: TGTGCCAGCAGCTTTGAGTCTGGAAACACCATATATTTT. Translating gives CASSFESGNTIYF.